This paragraph reports one TCR beta chain. Antigen unknown. These data belong to a study of radiotherapy plus CTLA-4 blockade in lung cancer. Study-level background: Objective responses arose in roughly 17% of patients, and around 30% experienced disease control. Overall study findings and caveats: Blood saw expansion of tumor-derived TCR clones after radiotherapy plus ipilimumab.

Patients with chemo-refractory metastatic non-small-cell lung cancer received focal radiation plus CTLA-4 blockade with ipilimumab. TCRdb's table, derived via immunoSEQ multiplex PCR, lists solely in-frame clones and lacks some. The sample yields approximately 100,000 clones, 80% to 85% seen once. This sample comprised peripheral blood, obtained from a patient treated with radiotherapy plus ipilimumab. This sequence was found in a human donor with non-small cell lung cancer who had a partial response to radiotherapy plus ipilimumab.

DNA of the CDR3: TGTGCCAGCAGCGTACGGGGGGGTGGGGCCAACGTCCTGACTTTC. Translated, it gives CASSVRGGGANVLTF. The chain links TRBV9 to TRBJ2-6, with 8 bases that match TRBD2. The CDR3 contains 15 residues. J was trimmed by 3 bases and V by 1 base; bases with no gene match: 0. Germline V CDR1 and CDR2: SGDLS, YYNGEE.